These 22 T cell receptor beta chains were all obtained from the same sample, sequenced in a study of cytomegalovirus exposure and HLA in healthy donors. 13 Jbeta primers and 60 Vbeta primers were used for the PCR. This table comes from immunoSEQ multiplex PCR, and its TCRdb copy is limited to in-frame clones, with some not included. The sample includes about 160,000 clones, approximately 80% seen only once; the top ten take roughly 8%. The sample taken for sequencing was PBMCs. These receptors all come from a male donor in good health and CMV-seropositive.

This clone was seen a few times. The chain is built from TRBV7-2 and TRBJ1-3; tentatively, D is TRBD1 (6 bases). V was pared by 5 bases and J by 2 bases, with 13 bases between. This CDR3 has 15 amino acids. Germline-derived CDR1 and CDR2 are SGHTA and FQGNSA. DNA of the CDR3: TGTGCCAGCAGCCAACTCACAGGGCCTGGAAACACCATATATTTT. It yields the protein CASSQLTGPGNTIYF.

The chain combines TRBV9 with TRBJ1-2, with TRBD1 matching 7 bases. Germline-derived CDR1 and CDR2 are SGDLS and YYNGEE. The V gene end was trimmed by 0 bases and the J gene end by 5 bases; junction bases not matched to a gene: 7. The CDR3 spans 15 residues. Here the CDR3 DNA reads TGTGCCAGCAGCGTAGCTGAGGGGGCATGGTATGGCTACACCTTC. This codes for CASSVAEGAWYGYTF.

This chain joins TRBV5-1 and TRBJ1-2, with TRBD1 identical over 8 bases. Germline CDR1 and CDR2: SGHRS and YFSETQ. V dropped 3 bases and J dropped 4; count of bases not matched to a gene: 8. The CDR3 has 15 amino acids. In nucleotides, the CDR3 is TGCGCCAGCAGCTCCACAGCAGGGGGCAGCTATGGCTACACCTTC. Protein sequence: CASSSTAGGSYGYTF.

J is TRBJ1-1 and V is TRBV27; D is unclear. Germline loops: CDR1 MNHEY, CDR2 SMNVEV (reference sequence). The CDR3 spans 13 residues. The V and J ends lost 2 bases and 1 base respectively, with 5 bases between them. CDR3 bases: TGTGCCAGCAGTTTAGCGGCGAACACTGAAGCTTTCTTT. Encoded protein: CASSLAANTEAFF.

The table lists this clone with a few counts. CDR3 amino acids: CASSWDLGAKNIQYF. CDR3 bases: TGTGCCAGCAGCTGGGACTTGGGGGCCAAAAACATTCAGTACTTC. This chain joins TRBV7-8 and TRBJ2-4, with D perhaps TRBD2 (6 bases). Trimming removed 4 bases at V and 1 base at J, with 11 bases between. The CDR3 covers 15 residues. Germline CDR1 and CDR2: SGHVS and FQNEAQ.

The chain joins TRBV19 to TRBJ2-1, with 7 bases lining up with TRBD2. Germline values: CDR1 LNHDA, CDR2 SQIVND (reference sequence). This CDR3 region has 13 residues. V was clipped by 8 bases and J by 4 bases; unmatched bases: 5. CDR3 region: CASGREGYNEQFF. The CDR3 coding sequence is TGTGCCAGTGGGAGGGAGGGGTACAATGAGCAGTTCTTC.

The J gene is TRBJ2-1, the V gene TRBV27, with a weak D call TRBD1 (5 bases). This CDR3 spans 18 amino acids. Trimming took off 6 bases at V and 4 bases at J, with 25 bases between the two ends. The germline CDR1 and CDR2 sequences are MNHEY and SMNVEV (reference sequence). The CDR3 spells CASSPNLQVNMGYNEQFF. In DNA form, the CDR3 reads TGTGCCAGCAGCCCAAACTTACAGGTCAACATGGGATACAATGAGCAGTTCTTC.

V and J are TRBV6-1 and TRBJ1-1; D perhaps matches TRBD1 (5 bases). CDR3 size: 16 residues. Between the trimmed V and J ends, which lost 0 bases and 6 bases, there was a span of 17 bases. Germline CDR1 reads MNHNS; CDR2 reads SASEGT. The DNA of the CDR3 is TGTGCCAGCAGTGAAGCGAGGGGACTTCTTTTCGCTGAAGCTTTCTTT. It encodes CASSEARGLLFAEAFF.

The V call is TRBV27, the J call TRBJ2-1; 14 bases line up with TRBD2. The CDR3 loop spans 16 amino acids. Germline CDR1 and CDR2: MNHEY and SMNVEV (reference sequence). Losses at the gene ends were 3 bases for V and 6 bases for J; bases not matched to a gene: 4. This chain's CDR3 is CASSFGLAGGINEQFF. The CDR3 nucleotides are TGTGCCAGCAGTTTTGGACTAGCGGGGGGAATCAATGAGCAGTTCTTC.

This chain connects TRBV2 to TRBJ2-7, with D hard to call. V lost 6 bases to trimming and J lost 7 bases, with 16 bases between them. CDR1 and CDR2 (germline): SNHLY, FYNNEI. This CDR3 has 13 amino acids. The CDR3: CASSSYLLMEQYF. In DNA form, the CDR3 reads TGTGCCAGCAGCTCGTACTTACTTATGGAGCAGTACTTC.

The rearrangement uses TRBV28 and TRBJ2-6, with 7 bases fitting TRBD2. V lost 7 bases, J lost 4 bases, and 13 bases stayed unmatched. The CDR3 loop spans 17 amino acids. The germline gives CDR1 MDHEN, CDR2 SYDVKM. The CDR3 here is CASIPFGGGPGANVLTF. As DNA, the CDR3 is TGTGCCAGCATCCCGTTTGGGGGAGGGCCGGGGGCCAACGTCCTGACTTTC. The full variable domain, with the rest looked up from reference TRBV28 and TRBJ2-6, is DVKVTQSSRYLVKRTGEKVFLECVQDMDHENMFWYRQDPGLGLRLIYFSYDVKMKEKGDIPEGYSVSREKKERFSLILESASTNQTSMYLCASIPFGGGPGANVLTFGAGSRLTVL.

The table lists this clone with a few counts. The CDR3 DNA reads as TGCGCCAGCAGCCAAGATCATAGCGGGAGATCCTACGAGCAGTACTTC. Protein sequence: CASSQDHSGRSYEQYF. V is TRBV4-3 and J is TRBJ2-7, with 9 bases identical to TRBD2. V trimming: 0 bases; J trimming: 1 base; junction bases outside the gene matches: 4. There are 16 residues in the CDR3. The germline V gene has CDR1 LGHNA and CDR2 YSLEER.

This chain links TRBV5-1 with TRBJ1-5; 7 bases are a match to TRBD1. Trimming took 1 base from V and 4 from J; bases not matched to a gene: 8. Germline V gene data show CDR1 as SGHRS and CDR2 as YFSETQ. CDR3 length equals 16 residues. The CDR3 loop is CASSLTGEVRNQPQHF. For the CDR3, the DNA is TGCGCCAGCAGCTTGACAGGGGAAGTACGGAATCAGCCCCAGCATTTT.

The V and J genes are TRBV5-4 and TRBJ1-2, with unresolved D. CDR3 length equals 15 residues. In germline, CDR1 is SGHNT, CDR2 YYREEE (reference sequence). Trimming stripped 4 bases from V and 6 bases from J, with 19 bases between. CDR3 DNA sequence: TGTGCCAGCAGCCCTATATTGGTGGCGGCCCATGGCTACACCTTC. Protein: CASSPILVAAHGYTF. Filled out from reference TRBV5-4 and TRBJ1-2, the complete variable domain reads ETGVTQSPTHLIKTRGQQVTLRCSSQSGHNTVSWYQQALGQGPQFIFQYYREEENGRGNFPPRFSGLQFPNYSSELNVNALELDDSALYLCASSPILVAAHGYTFGSGTRLTVV.

This chain connects TRBV7-2 to TRBJ1-1; D possibly corresponds to TRBD1 (5 bases). The V and J ends lost 5 bases and 1 base respectively, with 11 bases between them. Germline CDR1 reads SGHTA; CDR2 reads FQGNSA. The CDR3 consists of 14 residues. CDR3 residues: CASSPRQTNTEAFF. For the CDR3, the DNA is TGTGCCAGCAGCCCCCGACAGACGAACACTGAAGCTTTCTTT.

Concerning this clone itself: The sample holds other DNA sequences that translate to the same CDR3. The chain uses TRBV2 and TRBJ2-2; no firm D call. V shed 0 bases and J shed 5 bases, with 7 bases lying between them. Germline V lookup: CDR1 SNHLY, CDR2 FYNNEI. The CDR3 is 14 amino acids. In DNA, the CDR3 is TGTGCCAGCAGTGAAGCGCTAGTGACCGGGGAGCTGTTTTTT. As protein: CASSEALVTGELFF.

The chain links TRBV7-9 to TRBJ2-7, with TRBD1 identical over 11 bases. The V gene end was trimmed by 4 bases and the J gene end by 0 bases; junction bases not matched to a gene: 8. The CDR3 extends over 17 amino acids. Germline values: CDR1 SEHNR, CDR2 FQNEAQ (reference sequence). The CDR3 DNA follows: TGTGCCAGCAGCTCGGGACAGGGGGTGATCTCCTCCTACGAGCAGTACTTC. Its translation is CASSSGQGVISSYEQYF.

The chain couples TRBV27 to TRBJ2-7; 7 bases fit TRBD2. The CDR3 extends over 13 amino acids. In germline, CDR1 is MNHEY, CDR2 SMNVEV (reference sequence). Losses at the gene ends were 10 bases for V and 5 bases for J; bases not matched to a gene: 11. CDR3 region: CATSWGGSDEQYF. CDR3 nucleotides: TGTGCCACCTCCTGGGGGGGGTCGGACGAGCAGTACTTC.

CDR3: CASRQGTETQYF. DNA of the CDR3: TGCGCCAGCAGACAGGGCACAGAGACCCAGTACTTC. The genes are TRBV5-1 and TRBJ2-5; tentative D call: TRBD1 (6 bases). V lost 5 bases and J 4 bases, leaving 9 bases between the germline ends. Germline loops: CDR1 SGHRS, CDR2 YFSETQ. This CDR3 is 12 amino acids long.

The chain has TRBV6-1 and TRBJ1-4; 9 nucleotides agree with TRBD1. Germline V CDR1 and CDR2: MNHNS, SASEGT. The CDR3 has 15 amino acids. The V segment lost 4 bases and the J segment 4 bases; nucleotides outside the gene matches: 4. In nucleotides, the CDR3 is TGTGCCAGCAGTGCGAGACAGGGGGGTAATGAAAAACTGTTTTTT. Its protein is CASSARQGGNEKLFF.

The CDR3 is CASSPRDRVYNEQFF. As DNA, the CDR3 is TGTGCCAGCTCACCAAGGGACAGGGTCTACAATGAGCAGTTCTTC. The chain is built from TRBV18 and TRBJ2-1; 9 positions match TRBD1. J gave up 3 bases and V 2 bases, and 2 bases lay outside the gene matches. CDR1 KGHSH and CDR2 LQKENI come from the germline V gene. This CDR3 is 15 amino acids long.

The gene calls are TRBV28 and TRBJ1-5; D remains unclear. CDR3 length: 14 residues. The V end was cut by 7 bases, the J end by 0 bases, with 10 bases between. CDR1 and CDR2 (germline): MDHEN, SYDVKM. The CDR3 DNA reads TGTGCCAGCACGGAACTAGATAGCAATCAGCCCCAGCATTTT. It specifies CASTELDSNQPQHF.